The following is a T cell receptor beta chain sequence with its context. These data come from a study of T cell changes during pregnancy in multiple sclerosis. This CDR3 spans 15 amino acids. The V end lost 6 bases, the J end lost 2 bases, and 16 bases lay between the germline ends. CDR1 MDHEN and CDR2 SYDVKM come from the germline V gene. Clones were sequenced by immunoSEQ multiplex PCR, and TCRdb holds only the in-frame ones, with some missing. The data show 35,000 or so clones, over 80% seen once. The clonotype comes from a female donor in good health, enrolled as a control in a pregnancy study. This specimen consisted of CD4+ T cells from peripheral blood mononuclear cells, obtained in the third trimester of pregnancy. The rearrangement links TRBV28 to TRBJ1-1; D gene unclear. The CDR3 DNA is TGTGCCAGCAGGCCTCCGGGTCCCTATAACACTGAAGCTTTCTTT. This translates into CASRPPGPYNTEAFF.